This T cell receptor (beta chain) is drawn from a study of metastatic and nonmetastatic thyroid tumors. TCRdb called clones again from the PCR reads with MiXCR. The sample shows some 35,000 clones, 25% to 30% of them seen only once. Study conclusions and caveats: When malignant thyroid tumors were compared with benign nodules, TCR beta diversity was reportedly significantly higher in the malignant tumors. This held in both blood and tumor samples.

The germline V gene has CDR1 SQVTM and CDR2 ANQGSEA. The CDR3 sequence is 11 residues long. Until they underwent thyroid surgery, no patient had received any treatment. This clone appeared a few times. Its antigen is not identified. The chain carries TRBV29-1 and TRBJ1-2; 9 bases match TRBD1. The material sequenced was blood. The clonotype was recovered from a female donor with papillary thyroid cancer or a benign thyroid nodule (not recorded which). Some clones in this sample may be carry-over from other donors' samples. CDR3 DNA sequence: TGCAGAGTACAGGGGGCGAACGGCTACACCTTC. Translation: CRVQGANGYTF. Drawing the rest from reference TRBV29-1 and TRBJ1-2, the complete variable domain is SAVISQKPSRDICQRGTSLTIQCQVDSQVTMMFWYRQQPGQSLTLIATANQGSEATYESGFVIDKFPISRPNLTFSTLTVSNMSPEDSSIYLCRVQGANGYTFGSGTRLTVV.